The TCR beta chain described here comes from a study of Tregs in tolerant kidney transplant recipients (dated by TCRdb to between 2019 and 2020). About the study as a whole: The study applied TCRbeta sequencing to find donor-specific regulatory T cells before combined kidney and bone marrow transplantation and then followed those same cells after transplant. TCRbeta repertoire sequencing was used in 3 healthy controls to compare several ways of expanding Tregs specific for an allogeneic donor. General conclusions and limits of the study: Expanding Tregs with activated donor B cells appeared to identify the most biologically relevant and donor-specific TCRbeta repertoire. Biological reproducibility was not examined directly, but technical replication error appeared to be minimal. The study was limited by small patient numbers, and the findings need validation in larger populations and under other immunosuppression protocols.

CDR1 and CDR2 (MNHNS, SASEGT) derive from the germline V gene. The CDR3 runs 15 amino acids, cysteine and phenylalanine included. The only DNA kept is the CDR3, 45 bases in frame from the first base. Germline trimming amounts to 9 bases on V and 0 bases on J, with 6 as the count of junction bases outside the gene matches. For TCRbeta CDR3 sequencing, genomic DNA from the sorted cells was extracted using the QIAGEN DNeasy Blood and Tissue Kit. High-throughput TCRbeta CDR3 sequencing was carried out commercially through immunoSEQ, with PCR amplification with bias correction and internal controls included. As for the authors' bioinformatics: Unique productive TCRbeta sequences were defined by CDR3 nucleotide sequence where primers matched, otherwise by CDR3 amino acid sequence with Vbeta and Jbeta genes. To correct for sorting error, sequences found in more than one sorted population at a frequency ratio of 2:1 or less were discarded, and the remaining shared sequences were assigned to the population with the higher frequency. Donor-reactive sequences were defined as at least 5-fold expanded in CFSE-low cells versus unstimulated cells, with frequency of at least 0.01% in CFSE-low cells. Repertoire divergence was quantified by Jensen-Shannon divergence using the top 100 TCRbeta sequences ranked by frequency. For any sample with multiple sequencing runs, sorting error was corrected in each run separately before the runs were pooled. TCRdb limited this immuneACCESS table to in-frame rearrangements with V and J called. A share of clones is missing; checked studies link under half to unresolved V genes, and the rest is unexplained. D and trimming come from the DNA, and the V and J calls and clone size come from that table. Across this sample there are roughly 250,000 clones, with about 80% seen only once. The ten top clones hold about 0.58% of the sample.

Thawed PBMCs were FACS-sorted into unstimulated Tregs (CD4+CD25+CD127-), CD4+ non-Tregs (CD4+CD25-), CD4 cells and CD8 cells. Blood from healthy controls was obtained either as purchased buffy coats or from healthy volunteers. Healthy control blood was processed by Ficoll density gradient to PBMCs and cryopreserved; patient PBMCs were collected before and after transplant. Turning to this clone: Its cognate antigen has yet to be identified. Base qualities are not at hand, and no much larger clone is one base apart.

The clonotype comes from a human donor in good health. Sequencing was carried out using CD4+ T cells from blood. This chain is built from TRBV6-1 and TRBJ1-4, with 8 bases matching TRBD1. The CDR3 amino acid sequence is: CASGQGGATNEKLFF. Read as DNA, the sequence is TGTGCCAGTGGACAGGGAGGGGCAACTAATGAAAAACTGTTTTTT.